This TCR beta chain was captured by sequencing in a study of blood T cell repertoires in COVID-19 (dated by TCRdb to the early 2020s). Regarding the complete study: The collaborator samples originated in the United States, Italy and Spain and spanned the acute and convalescent phases of COVID-19. The prospective study material was composed of cDNA or gDNA derived from T cells, B-cell-depleted T cells, or PBMCs. Subjects who had been exposed to COVID-19, were actively infected with it, or had recovered from it provided the deeply sampled blood TCRbeta repertoires that made up the dataset. The repertoires were released in a freely available public database meant as a resource for research on the immune response to SARS-CoV-2. The samples were drawn from two sources: the first 160 participants of the ongoing ImmuneRACE study, and 1,254 subjects contributed by 6 global collaborators. A de-identified subject ID, COVID-19 status, age in years and sex were almost always included in the sample metadata. Where available, HLA class I and class II types were obtained from metadata supplied by the sample provider rather than from assay-based typing.

The immunoSEQ Assay, a bias-controlled multiplex PCR, was used to amplify TCRbeta CDR3 regions from genomic DNA. For the original study's pipeline: Nucleated cell counts per sample were estimated from amplification of reference gene primers within the assay. To quantify the absolute abundance of each unique TCRbeta CDR3 rearrangement, sequence reads were collapsed and filtered. Productive Simpson clonality was computed per sample as the square root of Simpson's diversity index over productive rearrangements. TCRdb retrieved this table from immuneACCESS and kept in-frame rearrangements only. Not all clones are present; in checked studies, unresolved V genes account for under half, and no reason is known for the remainder. V and J calls and clone size come straight from that table; D and trimming were deduced from the DNA. The sample table holds over 200,000 clones, of which about 90% were seen once. Less than 15% of the sample is taken by the ten largest.

The CDR3 spans 14 residues, from the cysteine through the phenylalanine. The kept DNA is CDR3 alone, 42 bases in frame from the first base. The CDR1 and CDR2 encoded by the germline V gene (reference sequence) are SEHNR and FQNEAQ. V and J lose 2 bases and 5 bases, and a span of 12 bases separates them. Results the study describes overall, beyond this receptor: Clinical and demographic metadata were provided uncurated, with the amount varying by source and participant.

Participants in the prospective study were aged roughly 18 to 100 years, lived in 20 to 30 United States geographic areas, and enrolled through a virtual design. Cohort assignment in the prospective study relied on participant-reported clinical history from a screening survey and a study questionnaire. Exposed participants had been in contact with someone with a PCR-confirmed or clinician-diagnosed COVID-19 case within 2 weeks of study entry. In the prospective study, mobile phlebotomists collected whole blood, serum and a nasopharyngeal or oropharyngeal swab from each participant. Additional blood draws and questionnaires over a roughly two-month period could optionally be provided by prospective study participants. Before DNA extraction, blood samples from the prospective study were shipped at room temperature or frozen. With regard to this clone: Its antigen is not yet known. Base qualities are not at hand, and no much larger clone is one base apart.

The source is a man aged 30 to 45 who had been exposed to COVID-19. Sequences were obtained from PBMCs or T cells enriched from blood (not recorded which). This receptor chain uses TRBV7-9 and TRBJ1-1, with no reliable assignment of the D segment. For the CDR3, the sequence is CASSLYSGTTEAFF. The sequence in DNA is TGTGCCAGCAGCTTATATTCGGGAACAACTGAAGCTTTCTTT.